Below are 32 T cell receptor beta chains sequenced from a single sample in a study of shared T cell receptors in the human thymus. Sequenced by immunoSEQ multiplex PCR; TCRdb stores in-frame clones only, minus some. The data show hundreds of thousands of clones, more than 70% seen once. These data are also associated with another study on human thymus T cells.

The sequencing input was thymocytes. The receptor source for this set is a boy younger than two with a congenital heart defect.

The chain couples TRBV6-1 to TRBJ1-3, with 10 bases that match TRBD1. Trimming took 4 bases from V and 2 from J; bases not matched to a gene: 2. This CDR3 contains 15 residues. Germline CDR1 and CDR2: MNHNS and SASEGT. CDR3 loop: CASSVGTGAGNTIYF. The DNA of the CDR3 is TGTGCCAGCAGTGTTGGGACAGGGGCTGGAAACACCATATATTTT.

This clone was detected only once. This chain connects TRBV5-1 to TRBJ1-4; tentatively, D is TRBD1 (5 bases). Germline V gives CDR1 SGHRS, CDR2 YFSETQ. The V and J ends lost 2 bases and 0 bases respectively, with 11 bases between them. CDR3 length: 16 amino acids. CDR3 amino acids: CASSFEGTSTNEKLFF. In nucleotides, the CDR3 is TGCGCCAGCAGCTTCGAGGGGACTTCAACTAATGAAAAACTGTTTTTT. The full variable domain, rest sourced from reference TRBV5-1 and TRBJ1-4, is KAGVTQTPRYLIKTRGQQVTLSCSPISGHRSVSWYQQTPGQGLQFLFEYFSETQRNKGNFPGRFSGRQFSNSRSEMNVSTLELGDSALYLCASSFEGTSTNEKLFFGSGTQLSVL.

The V and J genes are TRBV5-6 and TRBJ1-2; D possibly corresponds to TRBD1 (5 bases). CDR1 and CDR2 (germline): SGHDT, YYEEEE. The CDR3 length is 15 residues. V was shortened by 3 bases and J by 4 bases, with 16 bases between the two germline ends. CDR3 nucleotides: TGTGCCAGCAGCTCCTTGGAGGGGCGCGGCTATGGCTACACCTTC. It yields the protein CASSSLEGRGYGYTF.

The chain couples TRBV29-1 to TRBJ2-7, with TRBD1 matching 9 bases. CDR1 and CDR2 from the germline V gene are SQVTM and ANQGSEA. The trim removed 5 bases at V and 3 bases at J, leaving 2 bases unmatched. The CDR3 runs 12 residues. As DNA, the CDR3 is TGCAGCGTTCGGACAGGGGTCTACGAGCAGTACTTC. This translates into CSVRTGVYEQYF.

The chain recombines TRBV27 with TRBJ2-7, with 11 bases aligning to TRBD2. This CDR3 has 15 amino acids. The V gene end was trimmed by 2 bases and the J gene end by 3 bases; junction bases not matched to a gene: 3. Germline CDR1 reads MNHEY; CDR2 reads SMNVEV (reference sequence). The CDR3 protein is CASSLGTSGIYEQYF. DNA for the CDR3: TGTGCCAGCAGTTTAGGGACTAGCGGTATCTACGAGCAGTACTTC.

The chain employs TRBV29-1 and TRBJ2-1; D is unclear. CDR3 length: 14 amino acids. Germline V lookup: CDR1 SQVTM, CDR2 ANQGSEA. V was trimmed by 1 base and J by 4 bases, leaving 11 bases between them. The CDR3 here is CSVEVRSWYNEQFF. Here the CDR3 DNA reads TGCAGCGTTGAAGTGCGGTCTTGGTACAATGAGCAGTTCTTC.

The chain is built from TRBV5-6 and TRBJ1-1; no firm D call. In germline, CDR1 is SGHDT, CDR2 YYEEEE. The length of the CDR3 is 15 residues. Trimming cost V 4 bases and J 1 base, with 14 bases left between them. As DNA, the CDR3 is TGTGCCAGCAGCCGGAATCCCCCGGGGAACACTGAAGCTTTCTTT. This codes for CASSRNPPGNTEAFF.

The rearrangement joins TRBV27 to TRBJ1-2; D not certain. V dropped 6 bases and J dropped 7 bases, with 15 bases sitting between them. The CDR3 has 13 residues. Germline loops: CDR1 MNHEY, CDR2 SMNVEV (reference sequence). The CDR3: CASSPGKMTGYTF. Written as DNA, the CDR3 is TGTGCCAGCAGCCCGGGGAAGATGACTGGCTACACCTTC.

This chain links TRBV4-1 with TRBJ1-1; TRBD1 matches at 7 bases. CDR3 length: 17 residues. V shed 3 bases and J 0 bases; nucleotides not matched to a gene: 10. Germline CDR1 reads MGHRA; CDR2 reads YSYEKL. The CDR3 DNA is TGCGCCAGCAGCCATAACGACAGGGCGGCAATGAACACTGAAGCTTTCTTT. It is translated as CASSHNDRAAMNTEAFF.

V gene TRBV15 combines with J gene TRBJ2-3, with TRBD2 matching over 9 bases. The CDR3 runs 15 residues. The germline V gene has CDR1 LNHNV and CDR2 YYDKDF (reference sequence). Germline trimming cut 2 bases from V and 0 bases from J; bases unmatched to any gene: 0. CDR3 loop: CATSRLAGSTDTQYF. The CDR3 nucleotides are TGTGCCACCAGCAGACTAGCGGGGAGCACAGATACGCAGTATTTT.

The rearrangement joins TRBV6-5 to TRBJ2-3; TRBD2 matches at 10 bases. Germline values: CDR1 MNHEY, CDR2 SVGAGI. J lost 2 bases, V lost 8 bases, and 7 bases had no gene match. The CDR3 is made up of 15 amino acids. As DNA, the CDR3 is TGTGCCAGCGGGGCTAGCGGGGGCTACACAGATACGCAGTATTTT. Translating it yields CASGASGGYTDTQYF.

The DNA of the CDR3 is TGTGCCAGCAGCCTCAGGGAGGACACTGAAGCTTTCTTT. Its translation: CASSLREDTEAFF. The chain links TRBV11-2 to TRBJ1-1; a weak D match, TRBD1 (5 bases). Trimming took off 5 bases at V and 3 bases at J, with 10 bases between the two ends. The CDR3 is 13 residues long. In germline, CDR1 is SGHAT, CDR2 FQNNGV. The full variable domain, its missing parts supplied by reference TRBV11-2 and TRBJ1-1, is EAGVAQSPRYKIIEKRQSVAFWCNPISGHATLYWYQQILGQGPKLLIQFQNNGVVDDSQLPKDRFSAERLKGVDSTLKIQPAKLEDSAVYLCASSLREDTEAFFGQGTRLTVV.

The CDR3 loop is CASSPDRDYGYTF. CDR3 in DNA: TGCGCCAGCAGCCCGGACAGGGACTATGGCTACACCTTC. The V gene is TRBV4-1, the J gene TRBJ1-2; 8 nucleotides align to TRBD1. Germline lookup yields CDR1 MGHRA and CDR2 YSYEKL. The CDR3 is 13 residues long. J lost 3 bases, V lost 4 bases, and 1 base had no gene match.

CDR3 bases: TGTGCCATCAGTGAGTCATGGGACATGGGGGACGAGCAGTACTTC. Encoded protein: CAISESWDMGDEQYF. The chain uses TRBV10-3 and TRBJ2-7, with D possibly being TRBD1 (6 bases). The CDR3 is 15 residues long. V dropped 0 bases and J dropped 5 bases, with 14 bases sitting between them. The germline CDR1 and CDR2 sequences are ENHRY and SYGVKD.

The CDR3 bases are TGCAGCGTGTTGGCAGTGAACAATGAGCAGTTCTTC. This translates into CSVLAVNNEQFF. This chain uses TRBV29-1 with TRBJ2-1; no clear D. The germline V and J ends were trimmed by 6 bases and 5 bases, with 11 bases remaining between them. The CDR3 contains 12 residues. Germline V gene sequence: CDR1 SQVTM, CDR2 ANQGSEA.

The chain is built from TRBV28 and TRBJ1-1; 12 bases map to TRBD1. Trimming removed 6 bases from V and 4 bases from J; junction bases left unmatched: 9. The CDR3 consists of 16 residues. The germline gives CDR1 MDHEN, CDR2 SYDVKM. For the CDR3, the DNA is TGTGCCAGCAGGCGTCGGGGACAGGGGGCGCGCACTGAAGCTTTCTTT. Translated, it gives CASRRRGQGARTEAFF.

V usage is TRBV27 and J usage is TRBJ2-3; 7 nucleotides match TRBD1. V shed 5 bases, J shed 2 bases, and the junction held 4 bases outside the gene matches. The CDR3 is made up of 14 amino acids. Germline V CDR1 and CDR2: MNHEY, SMNVEV (reference sequence). The CDR3 nucleotides are TGTGCCAGCAGTAGACAGGGTCCCACAGATACGCAGTATTTT. Amino acids: CASSRQGPTDTQYF.

This chain connects TRBV27 to TRBJ1-3; 7 nucleotides match TRBD1. With 6 bases clipped from V and 1 base from J, the junction kept 6 bases outside the gene matches. Germline V gene data show CDR1 as MNHEY and CDR2 as SMNVEV (reference sequence). The CDR3 is 15 amino acids. Here the CDR3 reads CASREQGYSGNTIYF. CDR3 nucleotide sequence: TGTGCCAGCAGGGAACAGGGGTATTCTGGAAACACCATATATTTT.

V usage is TRBV4-2 and J usage is TRBJ2-3, with D tentatively TRBD2 (5 bases). CDR3 length equals 15 residues. V lost 0 bases and J 6 bases, leaving 13 bases between the germline ends. The V gene's germline CDR1 is LGHNA and CDR2 YNFKEQ. The CDR3 region is CASSQERGSVDTQYF. The CDR3 nucleotides read TGTGCCAGCAGCCAAGAACGGGGTAGCGTTGATACGCAGTATTTT.

The V call is TRBV7-2, the J call TRBJ1-1; D possibly corresponds to TRBD1 (5 bases). CDR3 length equals 12 residues. CDR1 is SGHTA and CDR2 is FQGNSA in the germline V gene. Trimming left V 4 bases short and J 10 bases short, with 13 bases between. The CDR3 loop reads CASSSSGMGAFF. In nucleotides, the CDR3 is TGTGCCAGCAGCTCGTCAGGGATGGGAGCTTTCTTT.

This sequence joins TRBV27 and TRBJ1-1, with TRBD1 matching over 8 bases. CDR1 is MNHEY and CDR2 is SMNVEV in the germline V gene (reference sequence). Germline trimming cut 5 bases from V and 1 base from J; bases unmatched to any gene: 6. The CDR3 runs to 15 residues. The CDR3 loop is CASSTRTGRNTEAFF. The CDR3 coding sequence is TGTGCCAGCAGTACCCGGACAGGGAGGAACACTGAAGCTTTCTTT.

This clone was seen only a few times. V and J are TRBV7-2 and TRBJ2-1; the match to TRBD1 covers 7 bases. The ends lost 4 bases at V and 9 bases at J; junction bases unmatched: 9. This CDR3 region has 14 residues. CDR1 is SGHTA and CDR2 is FQGNSA in the germline V gene. CDR3 sequence (DNA): TGTGCCAGCAGCTCGCCTCAGGGGGAATTTGAGCAGTTCTTC. This sequence encodes CASSSPQGEFEQFF.

This clone was observed a handful of times. The chain links TRBV4-3 to TRBJ1-4; D remains unclear. The CDR3 extends over 15 amino acids. CDR1 is LGHNA, CDR2 YSLEER, per germline. Trimming left V 4 bases short and J 7 bases short, with 16 bases between. This CDR3 reads CASSPYYPPLEKLFF. The CDR3 region has the DNA TGCGCCAGCAGCCCCTACTATCCTCCGCTTGAAAAACTGTTTTTT.

This rearrangement joins TRBV28 to TRBJ2-7; 9 positions match TRBD1. CDR3 length: 15 residues. Germline assignment: CDR1 MDHEN and CDR2 SYDVKM. V shed 2 bases, J shed 2 bases, and the junction held 4 bases outside the gene matches. The chain's CDR3 is CASSLMGQGPYEQYF. The CDR3 coding sequence is TGTGCCAGCAGTTTAATGGGACAGGGTCCCTACGAGCAGTACTTC. The complete variable domain, with remaining parts taken from reference TRBV28 and TRBJ2-7, reads DVKVTQSSRYLVKRTGEKVFLECVQDMDHENMFWYRQDPGLGLRLIYFSYDVKMKEKGDIPEGYSVSREKKERFSLILESASTNQTSMYLCASSLMGQGPYEQYFGPGTRLTVT.

A word on this clone: Other DNA sequences of this sample code for an identical CDR3. The chain carries TRBV28 and TRBJ1-5; 8 bases align to TRBD1. This CDR3 has 12 amino acids. The germline gives CDR1 MDHEN, CDR2 SYDVKM. The ends lost 8 bases at V and 5 bases at J; junction bases unmatched: 2. CDR3 sequence: CASSGGDQPQHF. Here the CDR3 DNA reads TGTGCCAGCTCAGGGGGCGATCAGCCCCAGCATTTT.

The chain carries TRBV27 and TRBJ1-5, with 8 nucleotides matching TRBD1. Trimming at V came to 4 bases and at J to 3 bases, leaving 8 bases not matched to a gene. Germline CDR1 MNHEY, CDR2 SMNVEV (reference sequence). The length of the CDR3 is 16 residues. CDR3 sequence (DNA): TGTGCCAGCAGTTCCGCGGACAGGGAAAACAATCAGCCCCAGCATTTT. Protein: CASSSADRENNQPQHF.

This chain links TRBV30 with TRBJ2-1; 8 positions agree with TRBD1. The CDR3 spans 15 residues. Per the germline V gene, CDR1 is GTSNPN and CDR2 is SVGIG (reference sequence). The V segment lost 3 bases and the J segment 6 bases; nucleotides outside the gene matches: 10. The CDR3 protein is CAWSPKNGQGNEQFF. CDR3 DNA sequence: TGTGCCTGGAGCCCAAAAAACGGACAGGGCAATGAGCAGTTCTTC.

This sequence joins TRBV7-9 and TRBJ2-6; 10 bases match TRBD1. The germline V gene has CDR1 SEHNR and CDR2 FQNEAQ (reference sequence). The V segment lost 8 bases and the J segment 0 bases; nucleotides outside the gene matches: 13. The CDR3 has 19 amino acids. CDR3 DNA: TGTGCCAGCTCGGGGACAGGGGTTAAAATGAGCTCTGGGGCCAACGTCCTGACTTTC. Protein sequence: CASSGTGVKMSSGANVLTF.

The chain's CDR3 is CASSPTDSQRSYGYTF. The CDR3 coding sequence is TGTGCCAGCTCACCAACCGACAGTCAGCGCTCCTATGGCTACACCTTC. This sequence joins TRBV18 and TRBJ1-2, with D perhaps TRBD1 (5 bases). This CDR3 has 16 amino acids. Germline-derived CDR1 and CDR2 are KGHSH and LQKENI. V was shortened by 2 bases and J by 4 bases, with 17 bases between the two germline ends.

CDR3 sequence (DNA): TGTGCCAGCAGTTTATCTCAGGCCCCTACAGGGACGGGGTCTCCCCTCCACTTT. Protein product: CASSLSQAPTGTGSPLHF. The chain recombines TRBV28 with TRBJ1-6, with a possible D match to TRBD1 (6 bases). V was shortened by 1 base and J by 13 bases, with 26 bases between the two germline ends. This CDR3 spans 18 amino acids. CDR1 is MDHEN, CDR2 SYDVKM, per germline.

Regarding this clone: Its ends do not fully match the called genes, so a read error is possible. The genes are TRBV4-3 and TRBJ1-2; TRBD1 agrees at 10 bases. The CDR3 loop spans 16 amino acids. CDR1 and CDR2 (germline): LGHNA, YSLEER. The CDR3 nucleotides are TGCGCCAGCAGCCAAGACATCAAGAAGGCCCCCGGGACAGGGGCCTTC. Translating gives CASSQDIKKAPGTGAF.

This clone was seen a single time. This rearrangement joins TRBV7-9 to TRBJ2-7, with D unclear. The CDR3 runs 14 residues. From germline, CDR1 is SEHNR and CDR2 FQNEAQ (reference sequence). The V end was cut by 4 bases, the J end by 0 bases, with 10 bases between. The CDR3 loop is CASSSDTDSYEQYF. The CDR3 nucleotides read TGTGCCAGCAGCTCGGATACAGACTCCTACGAGCAGTACTTC.